The next 29 T cell receptor beta chains were all read from a single sample in a study of T cell clones after liver transplantation. Clones were read by immunoSEQ multiplex PCR, and TCRdb kept only the in-frame ones, dropping some. The sample holds tens of thousands of clones, 85% to 95% seen once. The sample in question was CD4+ T cells from blood, obtained roughly 25 months after liver transplant. These receptors originate from a human patient who received a liver transplant. A share of the T cells may be of graft donor origin.

The genes are TRBV19 and TRBJ2-5; 9 bases match TRBD2. The V gene end was trimmed by 4 bases and the J gene end by 5 bases; junction bases not matched to a gene: 8. The CDR3 covers 15 residues. Germline V lookup: CDR1 LNHDA, CDR2 SQIVND (reference sequence). The CDR3 bases are TGTGCCAGTAGTAATCGGCTAGCGGGGTTGGAGACCCAGTACTTC. As protein: CASSNRLAGLETQYF. Full variable domain (remainder filled in from reference TRBV19 and TRBJ2-5): DGGITQSPKYLFRKEGQNVTLSCEQNLNHDAMYWYRQDPGQGLRLIYYSQIVNDFQKGDIAEGYSVSREKKESFPLTVTSAQKNPTAFYLCASSNRLAGLETQYFGPGTRLLVL.

The rearrangement uses TRBV2 and TRBJ1-2, with unresolved D. V lost 1 base and J 8 bases, leaving 14 bases between the germline ends. From germline, CDR1 is SNHLY and CDR2 FYNNEI. This CDR3 spans 14 amino acids. The DNA of the CDR3 is TGTGCCAGCAGTGAAGTGCGGGTTTACGGGGGCTACACCTTC. This sequence encodes CASSEVRVYGGYTF.

J is TRBJ2-7 and V is TRBV11-3; D is unclear. Trimming pared 3 bases from V and 3 bases from J, leaving 6 bases between. Germline V CDR1 and CDR2: SGHNT, YENEEA. This CDR3 is 12 amino acids long. As DNA, the CDR3 is TGTGCCAGCAGCTTCTACAGCTACGAGCAGTACTTC. It translates to CASSFYSYEQYF. The full variable domain, in which reference TRBV11-3 and TRBJ2-7 provide the parts outside the CDR3, is EAGVVQSPRYKIIEKKQPVAFWCNPISGHNTLYWYLQNLGQGPELLIRYENEEAVDDSQLPKDRFSAERLKGVDSTLKIQPAELGDSAVYLCASSFYSYEQYFGPGTRLTVT.

The chain carries TRBV28 and TRBJ2-6; D not certain. The V and J ends lost 7 bases and 2 bases respectively, with 6 bases between them. The CDR3 is 13 amino acids. The V gene's germline CDR1 is MDHEN and CDR2 SYDVKM. The CDR3 coding sequence is TGTGCCAGCACCATACCTGGGGCCAACGTCCTGACTTTC. Translating gives CASTIPGANVLTF. The whole variable domain, remainder taken from reference TRBV28 and TRBJ2-6, is DVKVTQSSRYLVKRTGEKVFLECVQDMDHENMFWYRQDPGLGLRLIYFSYDVKMKEKGDIPEGYSVSREKKERFSLILESASTNQTSMYLCASTIPGANVLTFGAGSRLTVL.

This chain uses TRBV20-1 with TRBJ2-1; D remains ambiguous. The CDR3 is made up of 11 amino acids. Germline V gene sequence: CDR1 DFQATT, CDR2 SNEGSKA (reference sequence). With 3 bases removed from V and 10 bases from J, the gap between germline ends came to 10 bases. In DNA form, the CDR3 reads TGCAGTGCTAGGGGTAATGGCGAGCAGTTCTTC. Translation gives CSARGNGEQFF.

J is TRBJ2-3 and V is TRBV7-2; 9 bases agree with TRBD2. CDR3 length equals 16 residues. Germline V gene data show CDR1 as SGHTA and CDR2 as FQGNSA. Trimming took 4 bases from V and 2 from J; bases not matched to a gene: 7. The CDR3 here is CASSWTSVTITDTQYF. The CDR3 DNA reads TGTGCCAGCAGCTGGACTAGCGTAACTATCACAGATACGCAGTATTTT.

This chain links TRBV7-2 with TRBJ2-1, with a tentative D call TRBD1 (6 bases). V lost 2 bases to trimming and J lost 7 bases, with 9 bases between them. Germline CDR1 reads SGHTA; CDR2 reads FQGNSA. This CDR3 has 13 residues. The CDR3 protein is CASSLNQGNEQFF. For the CDR3, the DNA is TGTGCCAGCAGCTTAAATCAGGGGAATGAGCAGTTCTTC. The entire variable domain, with the rest obtained from reference TRBV7-2 and TRBJ2-1, is as follows: GAGVSQSPSNKVTEKGKDVELRCDPISGHTALYWYRQSLGQGLEFLIYFQGNSAPDKSGLPSDRFSAERTGGSVSTLTIQRTQQEDSAVYLCASSLNQGNEQFFGPGTRLTVL.

About this clone itself: Other DNA sequences in the same sample also yield this CDR3. The chain uses TRBV5-1 and TRBJ2-1; 7 bases are shared with TRBD2. From germline, CDR1 is SGHRS and CDR2 YFSETQ. This CDR3 has 14 residues. After removal of 0 bases from V and 7 bases from J, the junction contained 4 bases not matched to a gene. The DNA of the CDR3 is TGCGCCAGCAGCTTGGCGGGAGGCTTGAATGAGCAGTTCTTC. Translation: CASSLAGGLNEQFF.

The count of this clone is one. This chain uses TRBV11-3 with TRBJ2-1; 8 bases align to TRBD1. The germline V gene encodes CDR1 SGHNT and CDR2 YENEEA. J lost 3 bases, V lost 3 bases, and 10 bases had no gene match. This CDR3 has 17 amino acids. CDR3 DNA sequence: TGTGCCAGCAGCTTGAGGGCCCGACAGGGGTACTACAATGAGCAGTTCTTC. Translating it yields CASSLRARQGYYNEQFF.

The chain recombines TRBV5-4 with TRBJ2-7; TRBD2 matches 10 bases. The length of the CDR3 is 15 residues. V shed 0 bases, J shed 10 bases, and the junction held 10 bases outside the gene matches. In germline, CDR1 is SGHNT, CDR2 YYREEE (reference sequence). The CDR3 spells CASSLDQASGSVQYF. CDR3 DNA: TGTGCCAGCAGCTTGGACCAAGCTAGCGGGAGTGTTCAGTACTTC. Using reference TRBV5-4 and TRBJ2-7 for the parts outside the CDR3, the full variable domain is ETGVTQSPTHLIKTRGQQVTLRCSSQSGHNTVSWYQQALGQGPQFIFQYYREEENGRGNFPPRFSGLQFPNYSSELNVNALELDDSALYLCASSLDQASGSVQYFGPGTRLTVT.

The V call is TRBV7-6, the J call TRBJ2-1, with a possible D match to TRBD2 (6 bases). V was trimmed by 1 base and J by 7 bases, leaving 8 bases between them. The CDR3 totals 13 residues. Germline V gene lookup returns CDR1 SGHVS and CDR2 FNYEAQ. CDR3 DNA sequence: TGTGCCAGCAGCTTAGAGGCGGGGAATGAGCAGTTCTTC. Its translation: CASSLEAGNEQFF.

The gene calls are TRBV5-1 and TRBJ1-4; possibly TRBD1 for D (5 bases). Between the trimmed V and J ends, which lost 2 bases and 5 bases, there was a span of 10 bases. CDR1 is SGHRS, CDR2 YFSETQ, per germline. The CDR3 spans 14 residues. CDR3 DNA sequence: TGCGCCAGCAGCTTCGGGGGTAGAAATGAAAAACTGTTTTTT. Its protein is CASSFGGRNEKLFF.

The V call is TRBV6-1, the J call TRBJ1-5; D remains unclear. This CDR3 is built from 14 residues. The ends were cut back, 1 base at V and 6 bases at J, with 10 bases in the middle. Germline CDR1 is MNHNS and CDR2 is SASEGT. The CDR3 here is CASSEVRAFQPQHF. The DNA of the CDR3 is TGTGCCAGCAGTGAAGTGAGGGCGTTTCAGCCCCAGCATTTT.

V and J are TRBV9 and TRBJ1-2; TRBD1 aligns across 8 bases. CDR1 is SGDLS and CDR2 is YYNGEE in the germline V gene. V lost 0 bases to trimming and J lost 8 bases; unmatched junction nucleotides: 6. The CDR3 length is 14 residues. CDR3: CASSVGRTGSGYTF. As DNA, the CDR3 is TGTGCCAGCAGCGTAGGAAGGACAGGGTCCGGCTACACCTTC.

The chain carries TRBV6-1 and TRBJ2-3, with D tentatively TRBD2 (5 bases). The V and J ends lost 1 base and 6 bases respectively, with 14 bases between them. The CDR3 contains 15 residues. Germline V lookup: CDR1 MNHNS, CDR2 SASEGT. The CDR3 reads CASSEGGRPLDTQYF. The CDR3 DNA follows: TGTGCCAGCAGTGAAGGAGGGCGGCCCTTGGATACGCAGTATTTT.

The chain combines TRBV5-4 with TRBJ2-1; D is unclear. The CDR3 runs to 13 residues. V was clipped by 4 bases and J by 7 bases, with 12 bases between them. The V gene's germline CDR1 is SGHNT and CDR2 YYREEE (reference sequence). CDR3 DNA: TGTGCCAGCAGCCCTCGTCCCAATAATGAGCAGTTCTTC. This sequence encodes CASSPRPNNEQFF.

The gene calls are TRBV19 and TRBJ1-1; possible D gene TRBD1, 6 bases. Trimming removed 9 bases at V and 1 base at J, with 12 bases between. The CDR3 is 13 amino acids. The V gene's germline CDR1 is LNHDA and CDR2 SQIVND (reference sequence). The CDR3 is CARDGGANTEAFF. The CDR3 nucleotides are TGTGCCAGAGACGGGGGGGCGAACACTGAAGCTTTCTTT.

The genes are TRBV4-2 and TRBJ2-7, with no clear D. Germline CDR1 and CDR2: LGHNA and YNFKEQ. This CDR3 spans 15 amino acids. Trimming took off 1 base at V and 0 bases at J, with 10 bases between the two ends. Written as DNA, the CDR3 is TGTGCCAGCAGCCAAGGTGGCCAGAGCTCCTACGAGCAGTACTTC. Protein product: CASSQGGQSSYEQYF.

This clone was observed a single time. The junction departs from germline at one end; a sequencing error may be responsible. The chain combines TRBV2 with TRBJ2-7, with D perhaps matching TRBD1 or TRBD2 (5 bases each). The germline V gene has CDR1 SNHLY and CDR2 FYNNEI. The CDR3 totals 11 residues. This CDR3 reads CASKSLGARHF. The CDR3 DNA follows: TGTGCCAGCAAGTCCCTCGGGGCGCGGCACTTC.

CDR3 in DNA: TGTGCCAGCAGTCTTTCGGATACGCGGCAGTACTTC. This encodes CASSLSDTRQYF. The chain uses TRBV28 and TRBJ2-7; the D is unclear. Germline V gene lookup returns CDR1 MDHEN and CDR2 SYDVKM. This CDR3 is built from 12 residues. Trimming took off 5 bases at V and 9 bases at J, with 14 bases between the two ends.

The chain links TRBV6-1 to TRBJ2-4; 9 positions match TRBD1. The CDR3 has 14 residues. Germline-derived CDR1 and CDR2 are MNHNS and SASEGT. The junction had 5 bases not matched to a gene; V was cut back by 7 bases and J by 4 bases. CDR3 region: CASKMGQGKNIQYF. The DNA of the CDR3 is TGTGCCAGCAAGATGGGACAGGGAAAAAACATTCAGTACTTC.

The chain uses TRBV6-5 and TRBJ2-5; 9 nucleotides agree with TRBD1. There are 14 residues in the CDR3. J gave up 3 bases and V 5 bases, and 4 bases lay outside the gene matches. Germline assignment: CDR1 MNHEY and CDR2 SVGAGI. The CDR3 region has the DNA TGTGCCAGCAGTCTACGGACAGGGGAAGAGACCCAGTACTTC. It translates to CASSLRTGEETQYF.

V gene TRBV19 combines with J gene TRBJ1-1, with 8 bases that match TRBD1. The V gene end was trimmed by 7 bases and the J gene end by 4 bases; junction bases not matched to a gene: 11. Per the germline V gene, CDR1 is LNHDA and CDR2 is SQIVND (reference sequence). The CDR3 loop spans 15 amino acids. In DNA form, the CDR3 reads TGTGCCAGTACCCCAGGGGGCAGGCTGGGCACTGAAGCTTTCTTT. The encoded protein is CASTPGGRLGTEAFF.

CDR3 sequence: CASSLRYYGYTF. Written as DNA, the CDR3 is TGTGCCAGCAGTTTAAGATACTATGGCTACACCTTC. V and J are TRBV28 and TRBJ1-2; D is ambiguous. Trimming removed 2 bases from V and 3 bases from J, with 4 bases in between. Germline assignment: CDR1 MDHEN and CDR2 SYDVKM. The length of the CDR3 is 12 residues.

This clone turned up a few times. The chain couples TRBV10-2 to TRBJ1-1, with D perhaps TRBD1 (6 bases). Between the trimmed V and J ends, which lost 5 bases and 3 bases, there was a span of 13 bases. Germline assignment: CDR1 WSHSY and CDR2 SAAADI. CDR3 size: 14 residues. The CDR3 bases are TGCGCCAGCAGTTTGGGGGCGGGGGACACTGAAGCTTTCTTT. Translation gives CASSLGAGDTEAFF.

The gene calls are TRBV6-1 and TRBJ1-4; 9 bases match TRBD1. With 4 bases clipped from V and 3 bases from J, the junction kept 3 bases outside the gene matches. The CDR3 spans 15 residues. Germline V lookup: CDR1 MNHNS, CDR2 SASEGT. The CDR3 loop is CASSVQGAANEKLFF. CDR3 bases: TGTGCCAGCAGTGTACAGGGGGCAGCTAATGAAAAACTGTTTTTT.

This chain links TRBV28 with TRBJ2-1; 9 nucleotides agree with TRBD2. V lost 4 bases to trimming and J lost 4 bases; unmatched junction nucleotides: 8. The CDR3 sequence is 16 residues long. Germline loops: CDR1 MDHEN, CDR2 SYDVKM. CDR3 sequence (DNA): TGTGCCAGCAGTTCTATAGCGGGAGCGACGTACAATGAGCAGTTCTTC. Protein: CASSSIAGATYNEQFF.

This rearrangement joins TRBV5-6 to TRBJ2-7; possibly TRBD2 for D (5 bases). V dropped 6 bases and J dropped 7 bases, with 20 bases sitting between them. CDR1 is SGHDT and CDR2 is YYEEEE in the germline V gene. This CDR3 has 14 amino acids. Written as DNA, the CDR3 is TGTGCCAGCACCCCCGCGGGTCGAGGTTGGGAGCAGTACTTC. Amino acid sequence: CASTPAGRGWEQYF.

V is TRBV5-6 and J is TRBJ1-4; TRBD1 is a possible D gene (5 bases). CDR1 and CDR2 from the germline V gene are SGHDT and YYEEEE. The CDR3 has 14 amino acids. V dropped 4 bases and J dropped 7 bases, with 14 bases sitting between them. The DNA for the CDR3 is TGTGCCAGCAGCCTCCGCAGGGTAACTGAAAAACTGTTTTTT. It translates to CASSLRRVTEKLFF.